Below are 27 T cell receptor beta chains sequenced from a single sample in a study of T cells in Graves' hyperthyroidism and ophthalmopathy. RNA transcripts gave rise to amplified TCR beta CDR3 regions. RT-PCR in the first round (using the HTBI primer set) targeted the TCR CDR3. TCRdb independently ran MiXCR on the multiplex PCR reads; one entry per CDR3 protein. The sample records about 420,000 distinct CDR3 sequences, around 14% being singletons. The sample comprised blood. All receptors derive from a young woman with Graves' hyperthyroidism.

This chain links TRBV6-2 or TRBV6-3 with TRBJ2-2; TRBD2 matches 8 bases. Germline V CDR1 and CDR2: MNHEY, SVGEGT. The CDR3 is made up of 15 amino acids. V gave up 5 bases and J gave up 6 bases; unmatched junction bases: 8. The CDR3 DNA reads TGTGCCAGCAGTCTTGCGGGAGGAACCTCCGGGGAGCTGTTTTTT. Translating it yields CASSLAGGTSGELFF.

Remarks on this clonotype: A much more abundant neighbour one base away suggests this may be a read error. The chain carries TRBV2 and TRBJ1-3, with D possibly TRBD1 on 6 matching bases. The V gene's germline CDR1 is SNHLY and CDR2 FYNNEI. This CDR3 comprises 15 residues. The CDR3 sequence: CASRGGQLSGNTVYF. The CDR3 coding sequence is TGTGCCAGCAGGGGAGGACAGCTCTCTGGAAACACCGTATATTTT.

This clonotype was counted many times. CDR3 sequence: CASSERQGVWNTEAFF. The CDR3 DNA sequence: TGTGCCAGCAGTGAGCGCCAGGGGGTATGGAACACTGAAGCTTTCTTT. This chain connects TRBV6-1 to TRBJ1-1, with 7 bases matching TRBD1. V dropped 3 bases and J dropped 1; count of bases not matched to a gene: 8. Germline CDR1 and CDR2: MNHNS and SASEGT. This CDR3 comprises 16 residues.

The rearrangement uses TRBV11-2 and TRBJ2-2, with 13 bases identical to TRBD2. This CDR3 spans 17 amino acids. V lost 6 bases and J lost 6; bases outside the gene matches: 10. Germline V CDR1 and CDR2: SGHAT, FQNNGV. CDR3 coding DNA: TGTGCCAGCAGAGGGACTAGCGGGGTTTTGATGCCCGGGGAGCTGTTTTTT. Encoded protein: CASRGTSGVLMPGELFF.

This clonotype showed up many times. V is TRBV3-1 and J is TRBJ2-7; no clear D. The CDR3 has 13 amino acids. The germline V and J ends were trimmed by 2 bases and 5 bases, with 10 bases remaining between them. The germline gives CDR1 LGHDT, CDR2 YNNKEL (reference sequence). The CDR3 region has the DNA TGTGCCAGCAGCCAAACGCCCCCCGACGAGCAGTACTTC. It translates to CASSQTPPDEQYF.

Many counts were recorded for this clonotype. V usage is TRBV20-1 and J usage is TRBJ1-1; TRBD1 agrees at 7 bases. The CDR3 totals 15 residues. Germline-derived CDR1 and CDR2 are DFQATT and SNEGSKA (reference sequence). With V trimmed by 0 bases and J by 6 bases, 10 bases remained unmatched. The CDR3 DNA is TGCAGTGCTAGAGATCGAGCGAGGGGGCTGCCTGAAGCTTTCTTT. Amino acid sequence: CSARDRARGLPEAFF.

This clonotype was seen ten or more times. J is TRBJ2-1 and V is TRBV10-3, with 10 bases fitting TRBD2. The germline CDR1 and CDR2 sequences are ENHRY and SYGVKD. The CDR3 runs 14 residues. Losses at the gene ends were 9 bases for V and 4 bases for J; bases not matched to a gene: 6. The CDR3 DNA is TGTGCCATTGCAACTAGCGGGGATTACAATGAGCAGTTCTTC. This encodes CAIATSGDYNEQFF.

The table lists this clonotype with many counts. The V and J genes are TRBV6-2 or TRBV6-3 and TRBJ1-5; TRBD1 is a possible D gene (5 bases). This CDR3 has 17 residues. Trimming left V 2 bases short and J 7 bases short, with 21 bases between. Germline V gives CDR1 MNHEY, CDR2 SVGEGT. The CDR3: CASSYRQRGGGSQPQHF. Written as DNA, the CDR3 is TGTGCCAGCAGTTACCGCCAACGCGGGGGAGGTAGCCAGCCCCAGCATTTT.

The chain employs TRBV6-2 or TRBV6-3 and TRBJ1-5, with 12 positions matching TRBD1. The CDR3 spans 16 residues. After removal of 6 bases from V and 6 bases from J, the junction contained 9 bases not matched to a gene. Germline CDR1 reads MNHEY; CDR2 reads SVGEGT. CDR3 region: CASSGTGTGGGQPQHF. The CDR3 bases are TGTGCCAGCAGCGGAACCGGGACAGGGGGCGGTCAGCCCCAGCATTTT.

The sample holds a few counts of this clonotype. The rearrangement links TRBV14 to TRBJ1-1; D is unresolved. The CDR3 is made up of 15 amino acids. Germline CDR1 reads SGHDN; CDR2 reads FVKESK. Trimming removed 3 bases from V and 6 bases from J, with 17 bases in between. The chain's CDR3 is CASSHPSGGNAEAFF. The CDR3 DNA sequence: TGTGCCAGCAGCCACCCTTCAGGAGGTAACGCTGAAGCTTTCTTT.

This clonotype was seen just once. The chain recombines TRBV6-2 or TRBV6-3 with TRBJ2-4; D is perhaps TRBD2 (6 bases). This CDR3 contains 16 residues. Germline CDR1 reads MNHEY; CDR2 reads SVGEGT. V was pared by 5 bases and J by 1 base, with 15 bases between. CDR3 residues: CASSDPLGGAKNIQYF. In DNA form, the CDR3 reads TGTGCCAGCAGTGACCCGCTTGGAGGGGCCAAAAACATTCAGTACTTC.

The table lists this clonotype with a count of one. This chain uses TRBV19 with TRBJ2-5; maybe TRBD2 (6 bases). The CDR3 spans 13 residues. The germline CDR1 and CDR2 sequences are LNHDA and SQIVND (reference sequence). V gave up 8 bases and J gave up 5 bases, with 15 bases separating them. CDR3 in amino acids: CASAGTLRETQYF. CDR3 in DNA: TGTGCCAGTGCGGGGACCTTGAGGGAGACCCAGTACTTC.

The CDR3 spells CSLSGVGETQYF. CDR3 nucleotides: TGCAGCTTATCTGGGGTCGGAGAGACCCAGTACTTC. This sequence joins TRBV29-1 and TRBJ2-5, with D unresolved. Germline V gene data show CDR1 as SQVTM and CDR2 as ANQGSEA. V was trimmed by 8 bases and J by 4 bases, leaving 14 bases between them. This CDR3 contains 12 residues.

The gene calls are TRBV4-3 and TRBJ2-1, with 10 bases fitting TRBD2. The ends lost 1 base at V and 5 bases at J; junction bases unmatched: 11. This CDR3 contains 18 residues. Germline lookup yields CDR1 LGHNA and CDR2 YSLEER. The chain's CDR3 is CASSQGSGSGGAHNEQFF. CDR3 nucleotides: TGCGCCAGCAGCCAAGGAAGCGGCAGCGGGGGGGCCCACAATGAGCAGTTCTTC.

This clonotype appeared a few times. The chain uses TRBV28 and TRBJ1-1; D is possibly TRBD1 (6 bases). The CDR3 extends over 14 amino acids. Trimming shortened V by 3 bases and J by 11 bases, and 19 bases separated the two germline ends. Germline V gives CDR1 MDHEN, CDR2 SYDVKM. The CDR3 reads CASSLVGALSLAFF. The CDR3 region has the DNA TGTGCCAGCAGTTTGGTGGGGGCGCTCTCTCTGGCTTTCTTT.

Only a few counts were recorded for this clonotype. The rearrangement uses TRBV7-2 and TRBJ1-1, with a tentative D call TRBD1 (6 bases). Trimming cost V 4 bases and J 1 base, with 22 bases left between them. From germline, CDR1 is SGHTA and CDR2 FQGNSA. This CDR3 is 18 amino acids long. The CDR3 nucleotides are TGTGCCAGCAGCTCCTGGGTGGGGGGGCCCTCCCAGAACACTGAAGCTTTCTTT. Its translation: CASSSWVGGPSQNTEAFF.

This clonotype was counted only a few times. The genes are TRBV15 and TRBJ2-1, with D possibly TRBD2 on 7 matching bases. The CDR3 consists of 17 residues. The V end lost 2 bases, the J end lost 1 base, and 15 bases lay between the germline ends. In germline, CDR1 is LNHNV, CDR2 YYDKDF (reference sequence). Written as DNA, the CDR3 is TGTGCCACCAGCAGATACGACGGGGGGCAGTCCTACAATGAGCAGTTCTTC. Its translation: CATSRYDGGQSYNEQFF.

As for this clonotype: A read error may be the cause here, since a much bigger clone is one base away. This chain links TRBV7-2 with TRBJ1-1; D is unclear. Germline V gene sequence: CDR1 SGHTA, CDR2 FQGNSA. V was trimmed by 5 bases and J by 10 bases, leaving 17 bases between them. The CDR3 contains 13 residues. CDR3 DNA sequence: TGTGCCAGCAGCATATCGGGTGGCGCTGGAGCTTTCTTT. It codes for CASSISGGAGAFF.

The CDR3 nucleotides read TGTGCCATCGGATCTGAGAACACCGGGGAGCTGTTTTTT. Protein sequence: CAIGSENTGELFF. This sequence joins TRBV10-3 and TRBJ2-2, with D unresolved. The CDR3 is 13 residues long. V was clipped by 8 bases and J by 1 base, with 8 bases between them. Germline CDR1 is ENHRY and CDR2 is SYGVKD.

Many counts were recorded for this clonotype. The chain has TRBV7-2 and TRBJ1-2, with 8 positions matching TRBD1. Germline trimming cut 4 bases from V and 5 bases from J; bases unmatched to any gene: 12. The CDR3 has 16 residues. CDR1 is SGHTA and CDR2 is FQGNSA in the germline V gene. This CDR3 reads CASSSLGAGTGYGYTF. The CDR3 bases are TGTGCCAGCAGCTCATTAGGGGCCGGGACAGGATATGGCTACACCTTC. Drawing the rest from reference TRBV7-2 and TRBJ1-2, the complete variable domain is GAGVSQSPSNKVTEKGKDVELRCDPISGHTALYWYRQSLGQGLEFLIYFQGNSAPDKSGLPSDRFSAERTGGSVSTLTIQRTQQEDSAVYLCASSSLGAGTGYGYTFGSGTRLTVV.

This clonotype appeared many times. This chain links TRBV28 with TRBJ2-3; TRBD2 matches at 16 bases. V was pared by 6 bases and J by 1 base, with 13 bases of the junction left unmatched. In germline, CDR1 is MDHEN, CDR2 SYDVKM. CDR3 length: 20 residues. This CDR3 is CASSRPGLAGGPGGTDTQYF. The CDR3 region has the DNA TGTGCCAGCAGCCGCCCGGGACTAGCGGGAGGGCCCGGGGGCACAGATACGCAGTATTTT. Drawing the rest from reference TRBV28 and TRBJ2-3, the complete variable domain is DVKVTQSSRYLVKRTGEKVFLECVQDMDHENMFWYRQDPGLGLRLIYFSYDVKMKEKGDIPEGYSVSREKKERFSLILESASTNQTSMYLCASSRPGLAGGPGGTDTQYFGPGTRLTVL.

This chain links TRBV12-3 or TRBV12-4 with TRBJ2-1; D possibly corresponds to TRBD2 (5 bases). The CDR3 loop spans 11 amino acids. V dropped 4 bases and J dropped 15 bases, with 13 bases sitting between them. CDR3 coding DNA: TGTGCCAGCAGTTCGGACTCACCGGCGTTCTTC. Translating it yields CASSSDSPAFF.

This clonotype appeared many times. The gene calls are TRBV18 and TRBJ1-1; D not resolved. The CDR3 has 12 amino acids. CDR1 is KGHSH and CDR2 is LQKENI in the germline V gene. Between the trimmed V and J ends, which lost 8 bases and 1 base, there was a span of 8 bases. In nucleotides, the CDR3 is TGTGCCAGCAGTCAAGAGAACACTGAAGCTTTCTTT. Translation gives CASSQENTEAFF.

A note on this clonotype: The junction and the germline gene differ at one end; a read error may be behind it. The V gene is TRBV6-1, the J gene TRBJ2-3; the match to TRBD2 covers 11 bases. This CDR3 has 17 residues. The germline CDR1 and CDR2 sequences are MNHNS and SASEGT. The CDR3 here is CAISEGRLAGTTDTQYF. As DNA, the CDR3 is TGTGCCATCAGTGAAGGAAGACTAGCGGGAACCACAGATACGCAGTATTTT.

The chain joins TRBV4-1 to TRBJ2-1; 16 nucleotides align to TRBD2. The CDR3 spans 19 residues. J gave up 5 bases and V 2 bases, and 9 bases lay outside the gene matches. Per germline, CDR1 MGHRA and CDR2 YSYEKL. The CDR3 bases are TGCGCCAGCAGCCAATTGGGACTAGCGGGAGGGCTTCTACACAATGAGCAGTTCTTC. It is translated as CASSQLGLAGGLLHNEQFF.

There are many counts of this clonotype. The chain joins TRBV24-1 to TRBJ2-2, with TRBD2 matching over 11 bases. The germline CDR1 and CDR2 sequences are KGHDR and SFDVKD. With V trimmed by 10 bases and J by 3 bases, 3 bases remained unmatched. There are 14 residues in the CDR3. This chain's CDR3 is CATKTSGDTGELFF. CDR3 DNA: TGTGCCACGAAGACTAGCGGGGACACCGGGGAGCTGTTTTTT.

This clonotype was observed many times. The rearrangement links TRBV7-9 to TRBJ1-2; TRBD1 aligns across 9 bases. Germline V lookup: CDR1 SEHNR, CDR2 FQNEAQ (reference sequence). The CDR3 sequence is 17 residues long. V lost 3 bases to trimming and J lost 1 base; unmatched junction nucleotides: 9. For the CDR3, the DNA is TGTGCCAGCAGCTTTGAAAGACAGGGGGTTCTTAACTATGGCTACACCTTC. Its translation: CASSFERQGVLNYGYTF.